These T cell receptor beta chains were read from a single sample in a study of OX40 agonist ivuxolimab in advanced cancers. Sequenced by immunoSEQ multiplex PCR; TCRdb stores in-frame clones only, minus some. The sample holds under 85,000 clones, 93% seen once. Sequencing was performed on CD4+ or CD8+ T cells sorted from blood, taken in a trial of the OX40 agonist ivuxolimab. These receptors all come from an adult with an advanced solid tumor such as melanoma, head and neck, liver or kidney cancer. The CDR3 runs from the conserved cysteine through the conserved F or W.

j_gene,len,v_gene,CDR3aa
TRBJ1-4,13,TRBV19,CASRGGRDEKLFF
TRBJ2-4,17,TRBV19,CASSMWDAVMAKNIQYF
TRBJ2-7,17,TRBV10-2,CASSGYTTPGAGYEQYF
TRBJ2-1,15,TRBV5-1,CASSFGGRAGDEQFF
TRBJ2-3,20,TRBV15,CATSRDAGLAGADGTDTQYF
TRBJ1-4,15,TRBV4-1,CASSQGSGGNEKLFF
TRBJ2-4,14,TRBV2,CASSEGVRAVSPSF
TRBJ2-2,12,TRBV7-9,CASSPGAGELFF
TRBJ2-7,15,TRBV4-3,CASSQWTATSYEQYF
TRBJ2-1,14,TRBV13,CASSLGTGYNEQFF
TRBJ2-7,10,TRBV11-2,CASSNYEQYF
.,15,TRBV5-6,CASSYGTGEFYEQYF
TRBJ1-2,14,TRBV6-5,CASSYGGSNYGYTF
TRBJ2-3,13,TRBV2,CASSPLSTDTQYF
TRBJ2-4,14,TRBV28,CASNVPRYSNIQYF
TRBJ1-4,15,TRBV27,CASRPGQGGYEKLFF
TRBJ1-5,15,TRBV27,CASSLFGADYQPQHF
TRBJ2-5,12,TRBV27,CASRSRGETQYF
TRBJ2-1,15,TRBV19,CASSKKRGVYNEQFF
TRBJ2-5,17,TRBV7-9,CASSLSLTSGTQETQYF
TRBJ2-1,14,TRBV27,CASSPQIPRDEQFF
TRBJ2-7,12,TRBV7-9,CASSTRTDKQYF
TRBJ2-1,15,TRBV6-5,CASSVGTGAYNEQFF
TRBJ2-1,14,TRBV5-6,CASSLGLAGPEQFF
TRBJ2-1,15,TRBV4-1,CASSPRTSGSPEQFF
TRBJ2-2,15,TRBV11-2,CASAPGLGIRGELFF
TRBJ2-5,15,TRBV9,CASSVGSWRQETQYF
TRBJ1-2,14,TRBV9,CASSVGGGFYGYTF
TRBJ2-7,15,TRBV27,CASSDGGGISYEQYF
TRBJ1-1,14,TRBV5-1,CASSTGQRNTEAFF
TRBJ2-1,12,TRBV7-9,CATRTSYNEQFF
TRBJ1-1,13,TRBV13,CASSLTLDLEAFF
TRBJ2-1,15,TRBV6-5,CASSTGRGGHNEQFF
TRBJ2-5,16,TRBV21-1,CASNPLPGQYSGTQYF
TRBJ1-1,10,TRBV29-1,CSVELQTAFF
TRBJ2-7,14,TRBV12-5,CASGLGVYSYEQYF
TRBJ1-5,14,TRBV2,CASSVYGGNQPQHF
TRBJ1-2,16,TRBV7-8,CASSSRPPGQGEGYTF
TRBJ2-5,13,TRBV2,CASSWKGRETQYF
TRBJ1-2,14,TRBV2,CASSVPDQSYGYTF
TRBJ1-1,13,TRBV5-4,CASSLRVATEAFF
TRBJ2-6,10,TRBV27,CASPPGTVPF
TRBJ2-1,14,TRBV2,CASSVPSAYNEQFF
TRBJ1-2,13,TRBV29-1,CSAGTGEDYGYTF
TRBJ2-5,15,TRBV5-1,CASSLGGRAQETQYF
TRBJ2-7,16,TRBV4-1,CASSQVTQGEEYEQYF
TRBJ2-5,19,TRBV14,CASSSPRGLAHVLQETQYF
TRBJ2-7,14,TRBV6-5,CASGPGAGVIEQYF
TRBJ2-5,15,TRBV18,CASSPPPSGKETQYF
TRBJ1-2,16,TRBV7-9,CASSSDGAHLIYGYTF
TRBJ1-3,15,TRBV5-1,CASSLDRGAGNTIYF
TRBJ1-4,14,TRBV6-5,CASSYGEGAEKLFF
TRBJ1-2,11,TRBV20-1,CSARDHYGYTF